This T cell receptor (beta chain) is from a study of identical twins (dated by TCRdb to about 2016). About the full investigation: TCR alpha and beta repertoires from monozygotic twins, unrelated adults of various ages and cord blood were deep-sequenced to test whether fetal clonotypes persist. To rule out contamination, replicate twin experiments were performed at different times with different library preparation protocols.

For this clonotype: What this receptor recognizes is not known. The input lacks base qualities; no much larger clone sits a single base away.

Every donor in the study was a healthy Caucasian. The twin cohort comprised three pairs of female monozygotic twins, all aged roughly 18 to 30 years. Peripheral blood mononuclear cells were used as the source from which RNA for TCR libraries was isolated. The study at large found these results: Invariant T cells such as MAIT and iNKT could partly confound zero-insertion analyses, though diverse VJ usage argued against this for most clonotypes. Conclusions relied on cross-sectional statistical analysis, since the same donors could not be followed over many years. Compared with coincidental sharing between unrelated individuals, out-of-frame TCR alpha sequences shared between twins had an excess of sequences with low generation probability. Excess twin sharing in beta out-of-frame sequences was weaker because fewer shared sequences lowered the signal-to-noise ratio. Out-of-frame TCR alpha sharing in monozygotic twins was systematically underestimated by recombination models, whereas sharing between unrelated individuals was in agreement with the recombination models. Fewer insertions were carried by abundant cord blood beta clonotypes; a weaker similar trend was observed in young adult naive repertoires, while no such trend was observed in memory repertoires.

Libraries were made using 5' RACE. Sequencing relied on an Illumina HiSeq 2000. Template switching added a universal primer binding site, and the final cDNA carried a unique molecular identifier that allowed TCR cDNA molecules to be counted accurately. Specific primers in the conserved constant-segment region were used to synthesize first-strand cDNA for TCR alpha and beta chains. To control for contamination, every cDNA library carried two barcodes: a SMART-Mk sample barcode plus Illumina barcodes. Two successive PCR steps introduced TruSeq adapter sequences along with Illumina sample barcodes. The TCR alpha and beta cDNA libraries were sequenced on the Illumina HiSeq platform using custom primers. For the original study's pipeline: Unique molecular identifiers were extracted from raw reads with MiGEC, and CDR3 positions were determined with MiXCR. For each individual, recombination models were inferred using an EM algorithm with the repgenHMM and IGoR tools. Shared clonotypes were analyzed with the tcR package in R, and sharing was normalized by the product of cloneset sizes. To study raw recombination without the effects of thymic and clonal selection, out-of-frame nonproductive sequences were analyzed. TCRdb reran the public reads through fastp at Q25 and MiXCR, keeping productive beta chains. Here each entry gathers all rows of one CDR3 protein and keeps the most common genes and DNA. TCRdb's processing, not the authors' own work, is the source of the V and J calls. In all, the sample holds roughly 750,000 distinct CDR3 sequences, and roughly 20% of those were seen once. Of the sample, around 4.4% falls within the top ten clones.

These data were likewise used in another study, on T cells expressing NK-cell markers. Per the second study: TCR beta-chain repertoires were profiled in sorted CD3+CD56+NKG2C+, CD3+CD56+NKG2C- and CD3+CD56-NKG2C+ T-cell subsets from roughly eight donors. Of the eight sequenced donors, seven were found to be HCMV-seropositive and one was found to be HCMV-seronegative. To restrict sorting to alphabetaTCR-expressing T cells, an anti-gammadeltaTCR antibody was added in several experiments. In roughly six donors, the dominant CD3+CD56+NKG2C+ clonotypes ranked among the top 10 CD8+ clonotypes, making up roughly 1.0-7.5% of CD8+ T cells. Those dominant clonotypes were again the most abundant among CD3+CD56-NKG2C+ cells in a handful of donors, at about 28.3-65%. It remained unclear whether the expanded NKG2C-expressing T cell clones were specific for HCMV antigens. The eight sequenced donors were randomly selected healthy volunteers, three men and five women. HCMV serostatus was determined by detecting HCMV-specific IgG in serum with a commercial ELISA kit. For more than five donors, bulk peripheral blood T-cell repertoires were also sequenced from unsorted PBMC. MIGEC handled demultiplexing of the reads and grouping by UMI, while MiTCR was used to assemble and quantify clonotypes. To exclude erroneous sequences, any TCR cDNA sequence not supported by at least two reads was discarded. The tcR package was used for downstream repertoire analysis, with clonotypes matched between fractions based on CDR3 nucleotide sequence plus V segment. VDJmatch was used to annotate antigen specificity against VDJdb, with one amino acid substitution in CDR3 allowed.

The source is a woman in her late teens or twenties in good health. Sequenced sample: PBMCs.

The nucleotide sequence is given as TGTGCCAGCAGCAAAATGAGGTCTACAGACCTTACCGGGGAGCTGTTTTTT. This encodes CASSKMRSTDLTGELFF. The chain joins TRBV7-9 to TRBJ2-2, with the D gene uncertain. The CDR3 holds 17 amino acids from the cysteine to the phenylalanine. Left in the record is the CDR3 DNA by itself, 51 bases read in frame from the first base. V loses 5 bases, J loses 5 bases, and the germline ends lie 21 bases apart. CDR1 and CDR2 were assigned from the germline V gene (reference sequence) as SEHNR and FQNEAQ. Beyond the CDR3, the reference TRBV7-9 and TRBJ2-2 genes provide the residues; the full variable domain reads: DTGVSQNPRHKITKRGQNVTFRCDPISEHNRLYWYRQTLGQGPEFLTYFQNEAQLEKSRLLSDRFSAERPKGSFSTLEIQRTEQGDSAMYLCASSKMRSTDLTGELFFGEGSRLTVL.